These T cell receptor beta chains were read from a single sample in a study of cytomegalovirus exposure and HLA in healthy donors. Measured with immunoSEQ multiplex PCR; TCRdb has only the in-frame clones, and not every one. The data show more than 95,000 clones, 75% to 80% seen once. Sequencing was carried out using PBMCs. These TCRs come from a man aged 55 to 70 in good health and CMV-seropositive. CDR3s include the opening cysteine and the closing phenylalanine or tryptophan. Fields, in order: D gene, V gene, clone size, J gene, CDR3 protein. D genes are given only for firm matches. The size field is filled for only some rows; it gives once, few, many or a size class.

d_call: TRBD1; v_call: TRBV2; clone_size: .; j_call: TRBJ1-4; cdr3_aa: CASRSGTGPEKLFF
d_call: .; v_call: TRBV2; clone_size: .; j_call: TRBJ2-5; cdr3_aa: CASFRGGTQETQYF
d_call: .; v_call: TRBV10-3; clone_size: .; j_call: TRBJ2-5; cdr3_aa: CAISDRRDQETQYF
d_call: .; v_call: TRBV30; clone_size: few; j_call: TRBJ1-3; cdr3_aa: CAWTGVAGNTIYF
d_call: TRBD1; v_call: TRBV5-1; clone_size: .; j_call: TRBJ2-7; cdr3_aa: CASTPTGVNYEQYF
d_call: .; v_call: TRBV5-1; clone_size: .; j_call: TRBJ1-1; cdr3_aa: CASRAGEMNTEAFF
d_call: .; v_call: TRBV4-3; clone_size: few; j_call: TRBJ2-7; cdr3_aa: CASSQDSLQGVGEQYF
d_call: TRBD1; v_call: TRBV5-1; clone_size: .; j_call: TRBJ2-3; cdr3_aa: CASSLLGQETDTQYF
d_call: TRBD1; v_call: TRBV6-6; clone_size: .; j_call: TRBJ1-4; cdr3_aa: CATRTGPNEKLFF
d_call: TRBD1; v_call: TRBV6-6; clone_size: .; j_call: TRBJ2-6; cdr3_aa: CASKNRGSGANVLTF
d_call: .; v_call: TRBV27; clone_size: .; j_call: TRBJ1-2; cdr3_aa: CASNLGPSGYGYTF
d_call: TRBD1; v_call: TRBV7-9; clone_size: .; j_call: TRBJ1-5; cdr3_aa: CASSLGDRSSNQPQHF
d_call: .; v_call: TRBV21-1; clone_size: .; j_call: TRBJ2-2; cdr3_aa: CASSTRDRGPGTGELFF
d_call: .; v_call: TRBV4-3; clone_size: .; j_call: TRBJ2-1; cdr3_aa: CASSQDGAFSSYNEQFF
d_call: TRBD1; v_call: TRBV6-1; clone_size: .; j_call: TRBJ2-5; cdr3_aa: CASSATGGRQTQYF
d_call: .; v_call: TRBV6-5; clone_size: .; j_call: TRBJ1-1; cdr3_aa: CASSYKRNTEAFF
d_call: .; v_call: TRBV7-6; clone_size: .; j_call: TRBJ2-1; cdr3_aa: CASSLEASFDEQFF
d_call: TRBD2; v_call: TRBV7-3; clone_size: once; j_call: TRBJ2-1; cdr3_aa: CASSISSGGNNEQFF
d_call: TRBD1; v_call: TRBV6-1; clone_size: .; j_call: TRBJ1-2; cdr3_aa: CASKDRGHGYTF
d_call: .; v_call: TRBV5-1; clone_size: .; j_call: TRBJ2-3; cdr3_aa: CASSRFPSTDTQYF